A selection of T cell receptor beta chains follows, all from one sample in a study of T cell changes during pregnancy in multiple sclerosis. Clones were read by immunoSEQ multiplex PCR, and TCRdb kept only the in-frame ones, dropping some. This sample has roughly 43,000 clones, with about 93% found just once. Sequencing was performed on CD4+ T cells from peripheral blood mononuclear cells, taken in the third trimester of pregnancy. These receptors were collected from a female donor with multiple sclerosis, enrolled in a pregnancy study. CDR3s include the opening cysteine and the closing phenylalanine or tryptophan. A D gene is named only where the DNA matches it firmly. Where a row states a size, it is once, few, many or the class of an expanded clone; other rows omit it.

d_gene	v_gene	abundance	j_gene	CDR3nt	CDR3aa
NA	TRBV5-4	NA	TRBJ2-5	TGTGCCAGCAGTCCCCAGGGTCCCCAAGAGACCCAGTACTTC	CASSPQGPQETQYF
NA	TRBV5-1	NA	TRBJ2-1	TGCGCCAGCAGCTTAGGCCGGACAGAAAATGAGCAGTTCTTC	CASSLGRTENEQFF
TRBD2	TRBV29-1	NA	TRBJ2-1	TGCAGCGTTCGTGGAGGACTAGCGGCTTACAATGAGCAGTTCTTC	CSVRGGLAAYNEQFF
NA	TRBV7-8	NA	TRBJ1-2	TGTGCCAGCAGCCCCCGACAGTCCTCTAACTATGGCTACACCTTC	CASSPRQSSNYGYTF
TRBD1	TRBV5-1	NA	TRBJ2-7	TGCGCCAGCAGCCTTGGAGGACAGGGTCCCTACGAGCAGTACTTC	CASSLGGQGPYEQYF
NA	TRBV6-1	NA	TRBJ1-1	TGTGCCAGCAGTGAAGGTAGAGGGGGAGCTTTCTTT	CASSEGRGGAFF
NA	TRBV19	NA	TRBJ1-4	TGTGCCACCCAGGGGTCGAGGGCCCGGCAACGTGAAAAACTGTTTTTT	CATQGSRARQREKLFF
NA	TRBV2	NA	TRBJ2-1	TGTGCCAGCAGTGAGGTAACAGGGTTTTACAATGAGCAGTTCTTC	CASSEVTGFYNEQFF
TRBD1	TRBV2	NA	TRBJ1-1	TGTGCCAGCAGGGACAGGGGGCGCATCTCTGAAGCTTTCTTT	CASRDRGRISEAFF
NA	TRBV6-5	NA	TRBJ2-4	TGTGCCAGCAGGAGGACTAAGGAAGCCATTCAGTACTTC	CASRRTKEAIQYF
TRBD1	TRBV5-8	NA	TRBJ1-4	TGTGCCAGCAGCCCCAACAACAGGGGTGAAAAACTGTTTTTT	CASSPNNRGEKLFF
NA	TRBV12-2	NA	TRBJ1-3	TGTGCAAGTCGCCTAGTCTCAAGCGTCTCCTCTGGAAACACCATATATTTT	CASRLVSSVSSGNTIYF
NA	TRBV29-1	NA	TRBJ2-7	TGCAGCGTTGAATTCAGGGTCCAATCCTACGAGCAGTACTTC	CSVEFRVQSYEQYF
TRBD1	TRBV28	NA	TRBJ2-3	TGTGCCACCCTCTTTACAGGGGTGGAAGATACGCAGTATTTT	CATLFTGVEDTQYF
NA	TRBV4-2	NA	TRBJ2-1	TGTGCCAGCAGCCCCCGCCTTCTTGGTAGCTCCTACAATGAGCAGTTCTTC	CASSPRLLGSSYNEQFF
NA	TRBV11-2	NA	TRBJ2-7	TGTGCCAGCAGCTCCCTTGGACAAAAAGGCTACGAGCAGTACTTC	CASSSLGQKGYEQYF
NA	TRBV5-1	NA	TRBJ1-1	TGCGCCAGCAGCTTGGGAGGACAGAACACTGAAGCTTTCTTT	CASSLGGQNTEAFF
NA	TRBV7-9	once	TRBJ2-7	TGTGCCAGCAGCTCGAGGGTAGGGAGCGAATCCTACGAGCAGTACTTC	CASSSRVGSESYEQYF
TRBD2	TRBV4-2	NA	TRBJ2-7	TGTGCCAGCAGCCAAGAGGGAGCGGGGGGACTCGAGCAGTACTTC	CASSQEGAGGLEQYF
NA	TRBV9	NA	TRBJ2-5	TGTGCCAGCAGCGTTTCAGGGCGGCAAGAGACCCAGTACTTC	CASSVSGRQETQYF
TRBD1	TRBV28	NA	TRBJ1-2	TGTGCCAGCAGCTCTGGACAGGGGGCGCGATATGGCTACACCTTC	CASSSGQGARYGYTF
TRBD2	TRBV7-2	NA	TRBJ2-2	TGTGCCAGCAGCCGGGACTACTTGAACACCGGGGAGCTGTTTTTT	CASSRDYLNTGELFF
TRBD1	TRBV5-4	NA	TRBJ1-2	TGTGCCAGCAGCTCAAACCAGGTGAAGGGGGCGTACTATGGCTACACCTTC	CASSSNQVKGAYYGYTF
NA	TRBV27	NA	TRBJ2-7	TGTGCCAGCAGTTCCCGGGACTCCTTCTACGAGCAGTACTTC	CASSSRDSFYEQYF
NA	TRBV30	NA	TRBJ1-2	TGTGCCCACCGGGGAGGGAACTATGGCTACACCTTC	CAHRGGNYGYTF
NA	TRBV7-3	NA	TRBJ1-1	TGTGCCAGCAGCTTCGCAGTGAACACTGAAGCTTTCTTT	CASSFAVNTEAFF
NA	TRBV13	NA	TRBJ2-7	TGTGCCAGCAGCTCTCAGGGAACCTACGAGCAGTACTTC	CASSSQGTYEQYF